Included here is one T cell receptor beta chain sequence, with context. In the authors' methods: Amplifying reference gene primers gave estimates of nucleated cell counts. Assay: immunoSEQ multiplex PCR; the TCRdb copy retains only in-frame clones and omits some. V and J calls and clone size are as listed in that table; D and trimming were resolved from the DNA. The sample records 240,000 or so clones, around 90% being singletons. The data are from a study of blood T cell repertoires in COVID-19. Study-level background: The United States, Italy and Spain were the sources of the acute and convalescent COVID-19 samples. The cDNA or gDNA used as material had been derived from T cells, B-cell-depleted T cells, or PBMCs.

Germline CDR1 is SGHTA and CDR2 is FQGNSA. The CDR3 covers 15 residues. With 5 bases removed from V and 4 bases from J, the gap between germline ends came to 17 bases. The sequenced material came from peripheral blood. The chain combines TRBV7-2 with TRBJ1-2; D is unresolved. This sequence originates from a man between 60 and 70 years old who had recovered from COVID-19. CDR3 sequence reads: CASSPPLSRGYGYTF. The CDR3 nucleotides read TGTGCCAGCAGCCCCCCTCTGTCGCGGGGCTATGGCTACACCTTC.